This T cell receptor (beta chain) emerged from a study of human T cells and chemical hapten exposure. Across the study: Patients, largely female, had alopecia areata, totalis or universalis.

The sample holds many counts of this clonotype. The antigen is undetermined. From germline, CDR1 is LGHNA and CDR2 YSLEER. Unmatched junction bases numbered 19, after V lost 0 bases and J lost 5 bases. This CDR3 is built from 20 residues. Time point in this sample: pre-sensitization, week 0. Indicated treatment: therapeutic diphenylcyclopropenone sensitization with weekly scalp DPC. Unfractionated whole blood was the source from which total RNA was extracted. The library gave individual cDNA molecules unique molecular identifiers. TCRdb re-called the RACE reads through MiXCR, storing one row per CDR3 protein. This sample has 270,000 or so distinct CDR3 sequences; around 7% occur once, and the top ten carry 0.9% to 1.5%. Study results and caveats: High-frequency TCRs, those above 1 in 1000, stayed the same after DPC sensitization.

Sequences were derived from whole blood, sampled in connection with sensitization to the hapten diphenylcyclopropenone (DPC). V and J are TRBV4-3 and TRBJ2-1; 7 nucleotides match TRBD2. The receptor's source is a man between 18 and 29 years old with alopecia areata. Some clones in this sample may be carry-over from other donors' samples. CDR3 DNA sequence: TGCGCCAGCAGCCAAGATCTTTACCCCCTGGAGGGACTACCCGACAATGAGCAGTTCTTC. Its translation is CASSQDLYPLEGLPDNEQFF.